This TCR beta chain was sequenced during a study of regulatory T cells in long-lasting Graves disease. Whole-study results and caveats: Analysis covered peripheral blood alone, not thyroid tissue. Under persistent disease, TRBV28, TRBJ1-2 and TRBJ2-5 were used preferentially. Newly diagnosed Graves' patients had higher TCR diversity than persistent ones.

Time point of the sample: newly diagnosed GD, antithyroid drugs for less than 3 months. Generation of the TCR library employed RNA extracted from PBMCs. The authors drew patients from an endocrinology department in Xi'an, China. In building TCR beta libraries, iRepertoire HTBI primers were used together with Arm-PCR of CDR3 regions. TCRdb itself ran the multiplex PCR reads through MiXCR, one entry per CDR3 protein. The profile shows roughly 510,000 distinct CDR3 sequences, roughly 16% of them singletons. Comment on this clonotype: What it binds is unknown.

The CDR3 runs to 15 residues. The germline V gene encodes CDR1 DFQATT and CDR2 SNEGSKA (reference sequence). The J segment lost 4 bases and the V segment lost 2 bases, leaving 9 bases of the junction unmatched. These data are also associated with another study on T cells in Graves' hyperthyroidism and ophthalmopathy.

Sequenced material: peripheral blood mononuclear cells (PBMCs), taken at new diagnosis, from a patient treated with antithyroid drugs. The chain recombines TRBV20-1 with TRBJ1-1; 8 bases match TRBD1. The sequence came from a young man with Graves disease. CDR3 amino acids: CSARQGAGMSTEAFF. The CDR3 DNA sequence: TGCAGTGCTAGACAGGGGGCCGGAATGAGCACTGAAGCTTTCTTT.